The 14 T cell receptor beta chains presented below share a single source sample, sequenced in a study of blood T cell repertoires in COVID-19. Only in-frame clones appear in the TCRdb table, and some are missing; sequencing was by immunoSEQ multiplex PCR. The sample carries around 100,000 clones, about 89% recorded once. The sequenced sample consisted of peripheral blood. The source is a man aged 40-50 years with acute or convalescent COVID-19.

The chain links TRBV4-2 to TRBJ1-5, with D possibly being TRBD1 (6 bases). Deletions cut 3 bases from V and 2 bases from J, with 23 bases between. Germline V gene data show CDR1 as LGHNA and CDR2 as YNFKEQ. This CDR3 spans 19 amino acids. The CDR3 nucleotides read TGTGCCAGCAGCCATAGGGACCTAGGGACAACTAGGGGCAATCAGCCCCAGCATTTT. This codes for CASSHRDLGTTRGNQPQHF.

The rearrangement uses TRBV30 and TRBJ2-7; weak D call: TRBD2 (5 bases). Germline CDR1 and CDR2: GTSNPN and SVGIG (reference sequence). V dropped 7 bases and J dropped 0 bases, with 13 bases sitting between them. The CDR3 consists of 13 residues. As DNA, the CDR3 is TGTGCCTTTCTGCCCCGGGACTCCTACGAGCAGTACTTC. Translated, it gives CAFLPRDSYEQYF.

The V and J genes are TRBV6-6 and TRBJ1-6; tentatively, D is TRBD1 (5 bases). V lost 2 bases, J lost 5 bases, and 7 bases lay in between. This CDR3 region has 14 residues. Germline loops: CDR1 MNHNY, CDR2 SVGAGI (reference sequence). The CDR3 region is CASSYTGDNSPLHF. The CDR3 DNA reads as TGTGCCAGCAGTTACACAGGAGATAATTCACCCCTCCACTTT.

This chain connects TRBV5-1 to TRBJ2-2; TRBD2 aligns across 8 bases. CDR1 SGHRS and CDR2 YFSETQ come from the germline V gene. This CDR3 has 15 residues. The trim removed 0 bases at V and 3 bases at J, leaving 1 base unmatched. CDR3 in amino acids: CASSLELADTGELFF. The CDR3 nucleotides read TGCGCCAGCAGCTTGGAACTAGCGGACACCGGGGAGCTGTTTTTT.

The V call is TRBV14, the J call TRBJ1-1; D possibly corresponds to TRBD1 (6 bases). Germline lookup yields CDR1 SGHDN and CDR2 FVKESK. The ends were cut back, 6 bases at V and 1 base at J, with 12 bases in the middle. The CDR3 is 14 residues long. The CDR3 region is CASRLDSQNTEAFF. The CDR3 region has the DNA TGTGCCAGCAGACTGGACAGCCAGAACACTGAAGCTTTCTTT.

The chain has TRBV6-6 and TRBJ2-1; 7 bases line up with TRBD1. Germline CDR1 reads MNHNY; CDR2 reads SVGAGI (reference sequence). The CDR3 extends over 12 amino acids. The junction had 6 bases not matched to a gene; V was cut back by 6 bases and J by 10 bases. CDR3 bases: TGTGCCAGCAGACACAGGGGCGGGGAGCAGTTCTTC. Amino acids: CASRHRGGEQFF.

V usage is TRBV6-2 or TRBV6-3 and J usage is TRBJ1-5, with D perhaps matching TRBD1 (6 bases). Germline CDR1 reads MNHEY; CDR2 reads SVGEGT. Deletions cut 6 bases from V and 7 bases from J, with 19 bases between. This CDR3 has 15 residues. The CDR3 loop is CASSRVQGVEQPQHF. The CDR3 DNA follows: TGTGCCAGCAGCCGAGTACAGGGCGTCGAGCAGCCCCAGCATTTT.

The chain has TRBV7-6 and TRBJ1-1; no firm D call. The CDR3 extends over 16 amino acids. The ends were cut back, 1 base at V and 2 bases at J, with 14 bases in the middle. Germline values: CDR1 SGHVS, CDR2 FNYEAQ. The CDR3 sequence: CASSLGGPPTNTEAFF. For the CDR3, the DNA is TGTGCCAGCAGCTTAGGTGGGCCTCCGACCAACACTGAAGCTTTCTTT.

This clone has just a few counts. The chain has TRBV2 and TRBJ2-4; D uncertain. V lost 4 bases, J lost 7 bases, and 5 bases lay in between. Looked up from germline, CDR1 is SNHLY and CDR2 is FYNNEI. There are 11 residues in the CDR3. DNA for the CDR3: TGTGCCAGCAGTGCCCTGAACATTCAGTACTTC. Protein: CASSALNIQYF.

This clone showed up just once. The J gene is TRBJ1-2, the V gene TRBV16; D gene unclear. The germline V and J ends were trimmed by 0 bases and 4 bases, with 6 bases remaining between them. This CDR3 comprises 13 residues. Germline V gene sequence: CDR1 KGHSY, CDR2 FQNENV. The CDR3 spells CASSQSYSYGYTF. The CDR3 nucleotides are TGTGCCAGCAGCCAATCATACAGCTATGGCTACACCTTC.

CDR3 nucleotide sequence: TGCAGCGTTTACCCTGGGACAGGGGAAAACATTCAGTACTTC. It yields the protein CSVYPGTGENIQYF. The chain uses TRBV29-1 and TRBJ2-4, with 10 positions matching TRBD1. V lost 5 bases to trimming and J lost 5 bases; unmatched junction nucleotides: 6. The CDR3 is 14 residues long. Germline V gene lookup returns CDR1 SQVTM and CDR2 ANQGSEA.

This sequence joins TRBV29-1 and TRBJ1-1, with TRBD1 matching over 7 bases. The germline V gene encodes CDR1 SQVTM and CDR2 ANQGSEA. J gave up 2 bases and V 7 bases, and 7 bases lay outside the gene matches. The CDR3 is made up of 13 amino acids. DNA of the CDR3: TGCAGCGCCGTACAGGGGACTAACACTGAAGCTTTCTTT. It encodes CSAVQGTNTEAFF.

J is TRBJ2-4 and V is TRBV11-3; a possible D gene is TRBD2 (7 bases). V gave up 5 bases and J gave up 0 bases, with 17 bases separating them. Per the germline V gene, CDR1 is SGHNT and CDR2 is YENEEA. The CDR3 extends over 17 amino acids. CDR3 protein: CASSPGGGREAKNIQYF. CDR3 coding DNA: TGTGCCAGCAGCCCTGGGGGGGGCCGCGAAGCCAAAAACATTCAGTACTTC.

The chain employs TRBV19 and TRBJ1-5; D is possibly TRBD1 (6 bases). V was cut by 3 bases and J by 0 bases, with 12 bases left in between. Germline CDR1 is LNHDA and CDR2 is SQIVND (reference sequence). This CDR3 comprises 16 residues. CDR3 nucleotides: TGTGCCAGTAGTATCGGCAGGGGTTATAGCAATCAGCCCCAGCATTTT. Translation: CASSIGRGYSNQPQHF. Variable domain in full (rest from reference TRBV19 and TRBJ1-5): DGGITQSPKYLFRKEGQNVTLSCEQNLNHDAMYWYRQDPGQGLRLIYYSQIVNDFQKGDIAEGYSVSREKKESFPLTVTSAQKNPTAFYLCASSIGRGYSNQPQHFGDGTRLSIL.